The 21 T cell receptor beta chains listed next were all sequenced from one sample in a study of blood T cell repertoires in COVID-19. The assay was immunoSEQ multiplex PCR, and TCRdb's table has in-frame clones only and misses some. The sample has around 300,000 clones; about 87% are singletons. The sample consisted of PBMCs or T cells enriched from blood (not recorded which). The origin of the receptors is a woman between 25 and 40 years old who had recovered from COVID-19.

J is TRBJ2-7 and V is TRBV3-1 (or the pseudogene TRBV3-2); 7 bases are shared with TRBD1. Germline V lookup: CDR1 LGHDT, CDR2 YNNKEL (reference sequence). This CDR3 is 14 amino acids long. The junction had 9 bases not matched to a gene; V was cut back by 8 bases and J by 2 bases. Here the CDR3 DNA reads TGTGCCAGCGGGGGTTCAGACAGGGCCTACGAGCAGTACTTC. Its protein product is CASGGSDRAYEQYF.

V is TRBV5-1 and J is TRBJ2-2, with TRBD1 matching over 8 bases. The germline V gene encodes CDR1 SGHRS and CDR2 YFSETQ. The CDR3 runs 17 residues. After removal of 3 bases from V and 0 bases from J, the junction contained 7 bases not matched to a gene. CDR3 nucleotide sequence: TGCGCCAGCAGCTCAACCGGACAGGGTGCGAACACCGGGGAGCTGTTTTTT. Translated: CASSSTGQGANTGELFF.

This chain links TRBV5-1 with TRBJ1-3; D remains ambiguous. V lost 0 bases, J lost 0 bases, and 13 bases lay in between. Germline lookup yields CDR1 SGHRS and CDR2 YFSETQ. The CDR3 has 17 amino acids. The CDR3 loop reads CASSLVPTSTSGNTIYF. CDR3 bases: TGCGCCAGCAGCTTGGTTCCGACAAGCACCTCTGGAAACACCATATATTTT. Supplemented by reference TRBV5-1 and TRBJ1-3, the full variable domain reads KAGVTQTPRYLIKTRGQQVTLSCSPISGHRSVSWYQQTPGQGLQFLFEYFSETQRNKGNFPGRFSGRQFSNSRSEMNVSTLELGDSALYLCASSLVPTSTSGNTIYFGEGSWLTVV.

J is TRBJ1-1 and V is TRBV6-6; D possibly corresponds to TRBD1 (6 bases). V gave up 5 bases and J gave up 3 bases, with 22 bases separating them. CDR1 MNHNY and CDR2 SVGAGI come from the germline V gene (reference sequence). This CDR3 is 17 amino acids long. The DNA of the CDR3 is TGTGCCAGCAGTCTCGGGACACCGAGAGAGGGTTACACTGAAGCTTTCTTT. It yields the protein CASSLGTPREGYTEAFF.

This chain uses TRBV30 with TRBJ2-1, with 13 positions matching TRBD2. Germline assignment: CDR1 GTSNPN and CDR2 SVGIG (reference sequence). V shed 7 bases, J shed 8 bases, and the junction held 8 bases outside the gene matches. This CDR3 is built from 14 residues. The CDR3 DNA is TGTGCCTTGACGGGACTAGCGGGGTGGGATGAGCAGTTCTTC. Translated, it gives CALTGLAGWDEQFF.

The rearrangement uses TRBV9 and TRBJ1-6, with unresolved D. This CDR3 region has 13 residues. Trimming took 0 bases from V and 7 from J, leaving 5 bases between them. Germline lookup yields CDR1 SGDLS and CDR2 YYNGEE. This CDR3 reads CASSVDRNSPLHF. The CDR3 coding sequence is TGTGCCAGCAGCGTAGATCGGAATTCACCCCTCCACTTT.

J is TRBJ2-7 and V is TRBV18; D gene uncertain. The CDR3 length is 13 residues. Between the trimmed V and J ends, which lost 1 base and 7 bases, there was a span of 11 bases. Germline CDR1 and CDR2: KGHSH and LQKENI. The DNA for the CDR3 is TGTGCCAGCTCACCACAGGTTCTGGAGGAGCAGTACTTC. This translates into CASSPQVLEEQYF. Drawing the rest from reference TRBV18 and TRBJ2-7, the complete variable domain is NAGVMQNPRHLVRRRGQEARLRCSPMKGHSHVYWYRQLPEEGLKFMVYLQKENIIDESGMPKERFSAEFPKEGPSILRIQQVVRGDSAAYFCASSPQVLEEQYFGPGTRLTVT.

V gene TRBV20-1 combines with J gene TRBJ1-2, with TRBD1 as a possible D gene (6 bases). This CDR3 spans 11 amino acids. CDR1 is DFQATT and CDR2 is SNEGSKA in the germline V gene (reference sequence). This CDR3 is CGVRTESGYTF. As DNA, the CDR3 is TGCGGCGTTAGGACAGAAAGTGGCTACACCTTC.

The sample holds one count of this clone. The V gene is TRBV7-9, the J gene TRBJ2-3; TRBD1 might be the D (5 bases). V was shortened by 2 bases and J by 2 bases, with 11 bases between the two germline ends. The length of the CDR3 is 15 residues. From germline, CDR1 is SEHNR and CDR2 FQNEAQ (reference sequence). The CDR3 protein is CASSLRGPDTDTQYF. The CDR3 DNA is TGTGCCAGCAGCTTAAGGGGTCCCGACACAGATACGCAGTATTTT.

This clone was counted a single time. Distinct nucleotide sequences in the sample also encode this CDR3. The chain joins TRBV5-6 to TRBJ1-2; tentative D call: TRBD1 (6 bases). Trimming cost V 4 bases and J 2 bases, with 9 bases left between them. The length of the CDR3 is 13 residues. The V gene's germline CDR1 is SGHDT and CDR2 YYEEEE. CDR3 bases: TGTGCCAGCAGCGGGACACCCAACTATGGCTACACCTTC. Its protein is CASSGTPNYGYTF.

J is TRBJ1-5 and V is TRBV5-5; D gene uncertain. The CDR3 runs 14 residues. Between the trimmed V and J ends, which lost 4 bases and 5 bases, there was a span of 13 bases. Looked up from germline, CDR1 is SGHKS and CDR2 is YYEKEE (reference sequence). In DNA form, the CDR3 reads TGTGCCAGCAGCCCTACCGGGAGCTATCAGCCCCAGCATTTT. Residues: CASSPTGSYQPQHF.

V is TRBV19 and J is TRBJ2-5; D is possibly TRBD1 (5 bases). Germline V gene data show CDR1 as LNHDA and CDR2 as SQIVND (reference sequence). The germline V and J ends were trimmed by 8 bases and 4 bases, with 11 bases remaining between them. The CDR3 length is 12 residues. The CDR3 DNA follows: TGTGCCAGTGGAGTTAGGGGAGAGACCCAGTACTTC. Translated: CASGVRGETQYF.

The DNA of the CDR3 is TGTGCCAGCAGTTCCGACTATGGCTACACCTTC. This sequence encodes CASSSDYGYTF. J is TRBJ1-2 and V is TRBV6-5, with no clear D. Trimming pared 4 bases from V and 3 bases from J, leaving 3 bases between. Germline CDR1 MNHEY, CDR2 SVGAGI. The CDR3 runs to 11 residues.

In DNA form, the CDR3 reads TGCGCCAGCAGCGTCGGGGACATTGGGGGGACCCAGTACTTC. Amino acid sequence: CASSVGDIGGTQYF. The chain links TRBV5-1 to TRBJ2-5; tentative D call: TRBD1 (6 bases). Germline V gene lookup returns CDR1 SGHRS and CDR2 YFSETQ. V dropped 4 bases and J dropped 7 bases, with 17 bases sitting between them. The CDR3 length is 14 residues.

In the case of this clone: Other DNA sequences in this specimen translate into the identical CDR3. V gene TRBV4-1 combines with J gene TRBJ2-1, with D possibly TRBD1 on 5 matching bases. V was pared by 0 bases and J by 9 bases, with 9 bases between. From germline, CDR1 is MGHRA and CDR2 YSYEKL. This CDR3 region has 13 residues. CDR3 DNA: TGCGCCAGCAGCCAAGATAGGGGCGGTGAGCAGTTCTTC. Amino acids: CASSQDRGGEQFF.

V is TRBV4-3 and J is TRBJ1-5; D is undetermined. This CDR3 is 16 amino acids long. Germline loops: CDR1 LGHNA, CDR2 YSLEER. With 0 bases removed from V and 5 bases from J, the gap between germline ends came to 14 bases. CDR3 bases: TGCGCCAGCAGCCAAGATGTTGGAGGAGCATATCAGCCCCAGCATTTT. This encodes CASSQDVGGAYQPQHF.

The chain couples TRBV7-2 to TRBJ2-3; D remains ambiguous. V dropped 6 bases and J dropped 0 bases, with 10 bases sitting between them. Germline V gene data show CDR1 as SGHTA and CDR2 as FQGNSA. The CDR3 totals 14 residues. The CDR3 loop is CASRGRASTDTQYF. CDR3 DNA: TGTGCCAGCAGGGGCCGTGCTAGCACAGATACGCAGTATTTT.

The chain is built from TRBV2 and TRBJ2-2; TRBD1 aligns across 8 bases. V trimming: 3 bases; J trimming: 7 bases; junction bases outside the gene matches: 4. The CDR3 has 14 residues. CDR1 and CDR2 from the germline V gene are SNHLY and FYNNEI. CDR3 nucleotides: TGTGCCAGCAGTGACAGGGGGCTGAGCGGGGAGCTGTTTTTT. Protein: CASSDRGLSGELFF. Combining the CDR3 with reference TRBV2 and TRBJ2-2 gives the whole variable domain EPEVTQTPSHQVTQMGQEVILRCVPISNHLYFYWYRQILGQKVEFLVSFYNNEISEKSEIFDDQFSVERPDGSNFTLKIRSTKLEDSAMYFCASSDRGLSGELFFGEGSRLTVL.

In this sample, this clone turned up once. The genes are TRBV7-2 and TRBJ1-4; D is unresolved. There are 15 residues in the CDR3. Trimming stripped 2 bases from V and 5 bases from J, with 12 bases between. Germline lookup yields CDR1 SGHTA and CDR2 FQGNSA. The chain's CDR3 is CASSLLTKSNEKLFF. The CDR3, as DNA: TGTGCCAGCAGCTTACTAACGAAGTCCAATGAAAAACTGTTTTTT.

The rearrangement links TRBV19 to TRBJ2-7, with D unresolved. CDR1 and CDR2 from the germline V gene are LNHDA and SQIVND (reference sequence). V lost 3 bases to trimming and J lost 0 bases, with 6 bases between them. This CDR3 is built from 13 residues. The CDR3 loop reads CASSIESSYEQYF. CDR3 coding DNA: TGTGCCAGTAGTATTGAGAGCTCCTACGAGCAGTACTTC.

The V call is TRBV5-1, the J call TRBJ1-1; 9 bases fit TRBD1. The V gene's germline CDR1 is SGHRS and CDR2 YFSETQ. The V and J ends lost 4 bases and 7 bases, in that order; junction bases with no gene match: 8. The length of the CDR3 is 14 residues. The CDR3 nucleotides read TGCGCCAGCAGCCCCCAAGGACAGGGGAGTGAAGCTTTCTTT. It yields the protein CASSPQGQGSEAFF.